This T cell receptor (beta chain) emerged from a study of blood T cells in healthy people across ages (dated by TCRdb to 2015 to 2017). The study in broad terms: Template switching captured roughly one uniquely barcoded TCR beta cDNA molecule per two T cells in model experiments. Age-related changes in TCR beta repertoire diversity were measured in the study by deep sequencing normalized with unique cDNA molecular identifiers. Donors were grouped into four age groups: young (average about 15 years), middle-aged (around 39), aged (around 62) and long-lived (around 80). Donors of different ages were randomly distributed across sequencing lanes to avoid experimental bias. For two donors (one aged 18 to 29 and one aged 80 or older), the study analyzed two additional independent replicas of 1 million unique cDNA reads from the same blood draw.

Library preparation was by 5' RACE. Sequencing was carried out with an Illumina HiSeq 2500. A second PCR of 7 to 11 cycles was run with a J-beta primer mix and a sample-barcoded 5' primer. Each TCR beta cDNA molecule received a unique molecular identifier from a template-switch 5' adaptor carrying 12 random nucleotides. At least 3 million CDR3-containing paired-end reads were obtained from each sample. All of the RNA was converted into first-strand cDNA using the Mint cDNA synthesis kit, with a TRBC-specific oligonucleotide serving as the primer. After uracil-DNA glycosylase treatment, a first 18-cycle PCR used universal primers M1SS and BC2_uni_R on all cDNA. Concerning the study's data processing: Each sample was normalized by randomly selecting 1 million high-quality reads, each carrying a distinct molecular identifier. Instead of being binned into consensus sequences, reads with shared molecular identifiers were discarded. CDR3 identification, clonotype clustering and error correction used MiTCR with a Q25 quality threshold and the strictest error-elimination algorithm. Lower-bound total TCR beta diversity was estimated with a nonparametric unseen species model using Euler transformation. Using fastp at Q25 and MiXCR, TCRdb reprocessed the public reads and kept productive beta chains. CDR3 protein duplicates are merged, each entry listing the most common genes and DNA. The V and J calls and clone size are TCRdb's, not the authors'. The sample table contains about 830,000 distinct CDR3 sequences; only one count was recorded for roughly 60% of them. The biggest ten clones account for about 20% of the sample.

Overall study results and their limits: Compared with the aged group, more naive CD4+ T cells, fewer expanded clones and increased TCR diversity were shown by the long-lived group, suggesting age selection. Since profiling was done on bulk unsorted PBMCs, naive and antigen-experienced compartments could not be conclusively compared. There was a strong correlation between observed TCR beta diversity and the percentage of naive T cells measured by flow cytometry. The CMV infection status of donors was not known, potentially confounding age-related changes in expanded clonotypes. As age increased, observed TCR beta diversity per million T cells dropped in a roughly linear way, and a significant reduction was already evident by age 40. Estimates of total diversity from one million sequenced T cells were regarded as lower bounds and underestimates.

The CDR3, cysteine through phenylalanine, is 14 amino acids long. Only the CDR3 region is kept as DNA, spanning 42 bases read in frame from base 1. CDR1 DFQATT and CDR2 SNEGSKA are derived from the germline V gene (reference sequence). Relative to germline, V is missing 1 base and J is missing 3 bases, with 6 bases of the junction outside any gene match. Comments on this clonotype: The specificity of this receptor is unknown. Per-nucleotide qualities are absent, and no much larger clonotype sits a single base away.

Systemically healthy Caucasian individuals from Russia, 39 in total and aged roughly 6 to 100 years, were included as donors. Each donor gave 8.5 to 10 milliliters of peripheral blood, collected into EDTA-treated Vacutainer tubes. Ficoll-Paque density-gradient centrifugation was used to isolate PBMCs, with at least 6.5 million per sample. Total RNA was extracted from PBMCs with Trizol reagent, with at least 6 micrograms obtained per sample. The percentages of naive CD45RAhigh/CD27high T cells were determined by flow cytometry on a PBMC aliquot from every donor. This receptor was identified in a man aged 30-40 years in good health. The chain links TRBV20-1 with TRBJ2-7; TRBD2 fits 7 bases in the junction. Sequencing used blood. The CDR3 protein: CSARAPTSIYEQYF. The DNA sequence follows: TGCAGTGCTAGAGCCCCGACTAGCATCTACGAGCAGTACTTC.